A selection of T cell receptor beta chains follows, all from one sample in a study of T cell responses to AZD1222 COVID-19 vaccine. Assay used: immunoSEQ multiplex PCR; TCRdb lists only in-frame clones, some missing. The table records 120,000 to 150,000 clones, approximately 90% of them present only once. Sequences were derived from peripheral blood, sampled 28 days after the second AZD1222 dose. The origin of the receptors is an adult who received the AZD1222 COVID-19 vaccine. Each CDR3 is given with its conserved first and last residue. A D gene is named only where the DNA matches it firmly. Clone size is not always given. Where it is, it says once, few, many or a class for expanded clones.

clone_size	d_call	j_call	v_call	cdr3_nt	cdr3_aa
.	.	TRBJ2-3	TRBV7-9	TGTGCCAGCTCTCGGAGGGGGGGTAGCACAGATACGCAGTATTTT	CASSRRGGSTDTQYF
.	TRBD1	TRBJ1-1	TRBV18	TGTGCCAGCTCAACCCGACAGGGCGATGAAGCTTTCTTT	CASSTRQGDEAFF
.	.	TRBJ1-1	TRBV5-1	TGCGCCAGCAGCTTGGGACCCACCGGCACTGAAGCTTTCTTT	CASSLGPTGTEAFF
.	TRBD1	TRBJ1-1	TRBV12-3/TRBV12-4	TGTGCCAGCAGTTTGATACAGGGGACTGAAGCTTTCTTT	CASSLIQGTEAFF
once	TRBD2	TRBJ2-2	TRBV7-9	TGTGCCAGCAGCTTACTTGGACTAGCGGATTACTACACCGGGGAGCTGTTTTTT	CASSLLGLADYYTGELFF
.	.	TRBJ2-2	TRBV5-1	TGCGCCAGCAGCTTGCTAGACACCGGGGAGCTGTTTTTT	CASSLLDTGELFF
.	.	TRBJ2-4	TRBV4-1	TGCGCCAGCAGCCAAGGAGGCCACCAAAACATTCAGTACTTC	CASSQGGHQNIQYF
.	.	TRBJ1-1	TRBV7-8	TGTGCCAGCAGCTTAAGCAGGGACACTGAAGCTTTCTTT	CASSLSRDTEAFF
.	.	TRBJ2-2	TRBV18	TGTGCCAGCTCACCAGCAGGACAATCCGGGGAGCTGTTTTTT	CASSPAGQSGELFF
.	.	TRBJ1-2	TRBV3-1/TRBV3-2	TGTGCCAGCAGCCACCAGGAGGGCCTTACGGGCTACACCTTC	CASSHQEGLTGYTF
.	TRBD1	TRBJ1-1	TRBV29-1	TGCAGCGTTTCCGACAGGGGGCTCGAAGCTTTCTTT	CSVSDRGLEAFF
.	.	TRBJ1-2	TRBV9	TGTGCCAGCAGCGTAGGGCCGGGCCGCGACTATGGCTACACCTTC	CASSVGPGRDYGYTF
.	.	TRBJ1-6	TRBV6-1	TGTGCCAGCAGTGAGTCCTGGTCACCCCTCCACTTT	CASSESWSPLHF
.	TRBD1	TRBJ1-6	TRBV2	TGTGCCAGCAGTGGTCAGGGGGTCAATTCACCCCTCCACTTT	CASSGQGVNSPLHF
.	TRBD1	TRBJ2-1	TRBV7-3	TGTGCCAGCAGCTCCGGACAGGGGGCTTACAATGAGCAGTTCTTC	CASSSGQGAYNEQFF
.	.	TRBJ1-1	TRBV5-1	TGCGCCAGCAGCTTGTTAAACAGAGCGAACACTGAAGCTTTCTTT	CASSLLNRANTEAFF
.	.	TRBJ1-5	TRBV7-8	TGTGCCAGCAGCCCCAGGACTCAGCTCCCGGGGCAGCCCCAGCATTTT	CASSPRTQLPGQPQHF
.	TRBD2	TRBJ2-7	TRBV5-5	TGTGCCAGCAGCAGGGGACTAGCGGGGGGAGGAAGCTACGAGCAGTACTTC	CASSRGLAGGGSYEQYF
.	.	TRBJ1-5	TRBV5-6	TGTGCCAGCAGCTTGGGGGCGGGAAGGTACAATCAGCCCCAGCATTTT	CASSLGAGRYNQPQHF
.	TRBD1	TRBJ1-1	TRBV3-1/TRBV3-2	TGTGCCAGCAGCCATACGAAACAGGGGCTGAACACTGAAGCTTTCTTT	CASSHTKQGLNTEAFF
.	TRBD1	TRBJ2-7	TRBV20-1	TGCAGTGCTAGTATCGGGACAGGGGGCTACGAGCAGTACTTC	CSASIGTGGYEQYF
.	TRBD2	TRBJ2-1	TRBV4-1	TGCGCCAGCAGCCAAGTACCGGGAGGGGGGTACAATGAGCAGTTCTTC	CASSQVPGGGYNEQFF
.	.	TRBJ1-5	TRBV19	TGTGCCAGTAGTACCGCGACGGGGCTTTTCCAGCCCCAGCATTTT	CASSTATGLFQPQHF
.	.	TRBJ2-3	TRBV7-3	TGTGCCAGCAGCTTAAGAGGGGGGCCCGATAGCACAGATACGCAGTATTTT	CASSLRGGPDSTDTQYF
.	.	TRBJ2-5	TRBV7-2	TGTGCCAGCAGCTTAGGGGGCACCCAAAGAACCCAGTACTTC	CASSLGGTQRTQYF
.	.	TRBJ2-1	TRBV14	TGTGCCAGCAGCCCCCGTTGGAGCTTTAATGAGCAGTTCTTC	CASSPRWSFNEQFF
few	.	TRBJ1-2	TRBV3-1/TRBV3-2	TGTGCCAGCAGCCAAAGAGGACGGGACCCTGCGAGCTATGGCTACACCTTC	CASSQRGRDPASYGYTF
.	.	TRBJ2-3	TRBV7-9	TGTGCCAGCAGCTTAGCGGCAGATTTAAGCACAGATACGCAGTATTTT	CASSLAADLSTDTQYF
.	TRBD1	TRBJ1-1	TRBV19	TGTGCCAGTCAGGGGGACAGCAAAATTGAAGCTTTCTTT	CASQGDSKIEAFF
.	.	TRBJ1-1	TRBV7-3	TGTGCCAGCAGCTTAACGGCTCCGGGACGGATGAACACTGAAGCTTTCTTT	CASSLTAPGRMNTEAFF
.	TRBD1	TRBJ1-6	TRBV5-5	TGTGCCAGCAGCCGACAGGGTGATAATTCACCCCTCCACTTT	CASSRQGDNSPLHF
.	TRBD1	TRBJ1-5	TRBV11-2	TGTGCCAGCAGCCCTGACAGGGAAGGTCAGCCCCAGCATTTT	CASSPDREGQPQHF
once	TRBD1	TRBJ1-2	TRBV9	TGTGCCAGCAGCGGGGCGACAGGGTCGGCCTATGGCTACACCTTC	CASSGATGSAYGYTF
once	TRBD1	TRBJ1-1	TRBV10-3	TGTGCCACAAGACAGGGTCAGGACACTGAAGCTTTCTTT	CATRQGQDTEAFF
once	.	TRBJ1-1	TRBV10-2	TGCGCCAGCAGTCCGGCCCCTGGAGGGGTTATCACTGAAGCTTTCTTT	CASSPAPGGVITEAFF
.	TRBD1	TRBJ1-2	TRBV5-6	TGTGCCAGCAGCTTGGAGTACGGACAGGGCGCCTACACCTTC	CASSLEYGQGAYTF
.	TRBD2	TRBJ2-7	TRBV15	TGTGCCACCAGCAGAGAAATAGCGGGAGGTGTATCCTACGAGCAGTACTTC	CATSREIAGGVSYEQYF
.	.	TRBJ2-7	TRBV9	TGTGCCAGCAGCACCCGGGGGTGGGACACCCACGAGCAGTACTTC	CASSTRGWDTHEQYF
once	TRBD1	TRBJ2-1	TRBV6-5	TGTGCCAGCAGTTACTCGATTGGACAGGGGGTTCATGAGCAGTTCTTC	CASSYSIGQGVHEQFF
.	.	TRBJ2-2	TRBV5-1	TGCGCCAGCAGCTTGCACGGGGCCACCGGGGAGCTGTTTTTT	CASSLHGATGELFF
.	.	TRBJ2-7	TRBV5-5	TGTGCCAGCAGCCTAGCAACAGCCTACGAGCAGTACTTC	CASSLATAYEQYF
few	.	TRBJ1-5	TRBV7-2	TGTGCCAGCAGCTCCCCCCCCGCGGGAGGCCCTCAGCCCCAGCATTTT	CASSSPPAGGPQPQHF
.	.	TRBJ2-7	TRBV2	TGTGCCAGCAGAGCCGGACGGACCTCCTACGAGCAGTACTTC	CASRAGRTSYEQYF
.	.	TRBJ2-3	TRBV7-9	TGTGCCAGCAGCTTAACGGGGGCCTCAGATACGCAGTATTTT	CASSLTGASDTQYF
.	.	TRBJ2-7	TRBV7-9	TGTGCCAGCAGCTTCGGGATGGGGTTCTCTGCCTACGAGCAGTACTTC	CASSFGMGFSAYEQYF
few	.	TRBJ2-1	TRBV7-8	TGTGCCAGCAGCCCAAGCGGTGAGCAGTTCTTC	CASSPSGEQFF
.	.	TRBJ1-3	TRBV7-9	TGTGCCAGCAGCTCAACAGGAGCAGGAAACACCATATATTTT	CASSSTGAGNTIYF
.	.	TRBJ1-2	TRBV6-6	TGTGCCAGCAGTTACGACGTGGGGAATAACTATGGCTACACCTTC	CASSYDVGNNYGYTF
few	.	TRBJ1-2	TRBV29-1	TGCAGCACGTCCGGGACGGTCTATGGCTACACCTTC	CSTSGTVYGYTF
once	TRBD1	TRBJ1-1	TRBV9	TGTGCCAGCAGCGCAGACAGGGAAAGGTACACTGAAGCTTTCTTT	CASSADRERYTEAFF
.	.	TRBJ1-1	TRBV30	TGTGCCTGCGACGGGAACCAAGCTTTCTTT	CACDGNQAFF
once	TRBD1	TRBJ2-3	TRBV18	TGTGCCAGCTCACCTAAACCCGGGACAGGGTCCATCGGGGCGCAGTATTTT	CASSPKPGTGSIGAQYF
.	.	TRBJ1-2	TRBV5-5	TGTGCCAGCAGTCCCCCGGGCCCCCTTAACTATGGCTACACCTTC	CASSPPGPLNYGYTF
few	.	TRBJ2-2	TRBV10-1	TGCGCCAGCAGTCCCTCCTACGGCGGGAACACCGGGGAGCTGTTTTTT	CASSPSYGGNTGELFF